Detailed here is one T cell receptor beta chain. What it recognizes is unknown. CDR3 length: 15 residues. V lost 3 bases and J lost 3, with 14 bases in between. Germline assignment: CDR1 MGHRA and CDR2 YSYEKL. This table comes from immunoSEQ multiplex PCR, and its TCRdb copy is limited to in-frame clones, with some not included. The data contain roughly 45,000 clones, 65% to 90% of them singletons. The data originate from a study of lymphopenia after photon versus proton radiotherapy. Study observations and caveats: Post-nadir diversity loss with photons came from oligoclonal expansion, particularly CD8+ Temra cells. In patients who died, overall survival fell as post-nadir TCR diversity dropped more.

The chain combines TRBV4-1 with TRBJ2-5, with D perhaps matching TRBD1 (5 bases). The specimen was peripheral blood, collected from a patient treated with photon-based radiotherapy. This clonotype was sampled from a man aged 35-49 years with gastric cancer. The CDR3 DNA sequence: TGCGCCAGCAGCCAGGAACGACAGTGGGAAGAGACCCAGTACTTC. This codes for CASSQERQWEETQYF.